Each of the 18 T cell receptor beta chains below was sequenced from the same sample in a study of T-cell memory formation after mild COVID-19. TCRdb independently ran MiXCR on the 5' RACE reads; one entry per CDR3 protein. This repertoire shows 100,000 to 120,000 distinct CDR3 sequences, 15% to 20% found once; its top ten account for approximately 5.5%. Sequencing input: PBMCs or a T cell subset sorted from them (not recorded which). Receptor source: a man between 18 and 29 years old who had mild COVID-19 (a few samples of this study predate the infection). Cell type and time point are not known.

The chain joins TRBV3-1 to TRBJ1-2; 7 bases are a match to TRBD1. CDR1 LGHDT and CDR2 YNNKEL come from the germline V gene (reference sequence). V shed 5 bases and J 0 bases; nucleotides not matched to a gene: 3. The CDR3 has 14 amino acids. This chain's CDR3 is CASSRQGTNYGYTF. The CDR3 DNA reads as TGTGCCAGCAGCAGACAGGGAACTAACTATGGCTACACCTTC.

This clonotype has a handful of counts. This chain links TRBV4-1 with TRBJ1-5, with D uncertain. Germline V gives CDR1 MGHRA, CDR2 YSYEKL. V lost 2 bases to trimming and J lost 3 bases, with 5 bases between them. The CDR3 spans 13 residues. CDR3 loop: CASSQRVNQPQHF. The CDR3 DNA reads TGCGCCAGCAGCCAACGCGTCAATCAGCCCCAGCATTTT.

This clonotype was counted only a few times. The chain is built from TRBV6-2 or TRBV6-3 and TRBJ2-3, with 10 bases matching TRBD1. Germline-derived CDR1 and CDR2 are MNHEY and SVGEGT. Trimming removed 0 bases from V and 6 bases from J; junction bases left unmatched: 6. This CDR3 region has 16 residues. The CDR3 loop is CASSYSGTGAVDTQYF. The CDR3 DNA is TGTGCCAGCAGTTACTCCGGGACAGGGGCGGTGGATACGCAGTATTTT.

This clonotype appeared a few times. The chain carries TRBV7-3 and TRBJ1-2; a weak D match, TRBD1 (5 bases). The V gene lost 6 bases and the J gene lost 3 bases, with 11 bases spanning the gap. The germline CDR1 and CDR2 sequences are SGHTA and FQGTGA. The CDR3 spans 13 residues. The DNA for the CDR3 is TGTGCCAGCAGACGGGGCTTAGACTATGGCTACACCTTC. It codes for CASRRGLDYGYTF.

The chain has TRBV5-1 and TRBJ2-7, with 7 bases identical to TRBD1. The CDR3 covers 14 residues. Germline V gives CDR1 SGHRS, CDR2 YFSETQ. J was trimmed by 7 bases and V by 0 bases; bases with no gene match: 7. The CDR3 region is CASSLVATGPEQYF. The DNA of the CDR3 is TGCGCCAGCAGCTTGGTAGCGACAGGGCCAGAGCAGTACTTC.

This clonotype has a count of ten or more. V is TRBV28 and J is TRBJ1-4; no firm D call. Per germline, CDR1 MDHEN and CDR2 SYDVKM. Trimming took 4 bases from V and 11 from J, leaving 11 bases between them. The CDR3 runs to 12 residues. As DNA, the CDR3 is TGTGCCAGCAGTTCGTCACATCGGAAACTGTTTTTT. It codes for CASSSSHRKLFF.

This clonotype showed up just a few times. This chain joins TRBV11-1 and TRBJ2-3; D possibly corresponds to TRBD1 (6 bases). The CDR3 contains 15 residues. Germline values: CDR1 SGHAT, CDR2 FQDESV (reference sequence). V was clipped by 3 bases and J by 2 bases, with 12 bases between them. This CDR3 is CASSFHQGNTDTQYF. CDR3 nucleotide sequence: TGTGCCAGCAGCTTTCACCAGGGGAACACAGATACGCAGTATTTT.

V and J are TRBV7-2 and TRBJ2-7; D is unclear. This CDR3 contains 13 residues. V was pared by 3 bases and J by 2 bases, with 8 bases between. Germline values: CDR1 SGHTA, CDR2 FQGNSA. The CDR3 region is CASSFTHTYEQYF. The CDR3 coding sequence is TGTGCCAGCAGCTTTACACACACCTACGAGCAGTACTTC.

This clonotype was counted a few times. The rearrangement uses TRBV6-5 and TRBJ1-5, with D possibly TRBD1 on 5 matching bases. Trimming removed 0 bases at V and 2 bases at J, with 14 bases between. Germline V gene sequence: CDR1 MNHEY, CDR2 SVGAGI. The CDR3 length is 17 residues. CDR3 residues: CASSYSRGFGGNQPQHF. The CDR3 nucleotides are TGTGCCAGCAGTTACTCCCGGGGGTTTGGTGGCAATCAGCCCCAGCATTTT.

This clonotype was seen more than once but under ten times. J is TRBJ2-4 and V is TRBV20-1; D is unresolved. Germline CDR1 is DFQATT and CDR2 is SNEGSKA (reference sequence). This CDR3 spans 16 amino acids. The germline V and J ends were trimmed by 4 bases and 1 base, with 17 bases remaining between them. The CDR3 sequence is CSATDPSSTAKNIQYF. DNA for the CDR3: TGCAGTGCTACCGACCCCTCTTCCACGGCCAAAAACATTCAGTACTTC.

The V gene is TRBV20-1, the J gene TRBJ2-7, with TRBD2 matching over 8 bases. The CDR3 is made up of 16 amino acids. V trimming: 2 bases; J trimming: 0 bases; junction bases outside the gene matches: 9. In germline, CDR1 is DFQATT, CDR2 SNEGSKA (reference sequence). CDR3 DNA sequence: TGCAGTGCTAGATCCCGTAGCGGGACACCCTCCTACGAGCAGTACTTC. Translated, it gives CSARSRSGTPSYEQYF.

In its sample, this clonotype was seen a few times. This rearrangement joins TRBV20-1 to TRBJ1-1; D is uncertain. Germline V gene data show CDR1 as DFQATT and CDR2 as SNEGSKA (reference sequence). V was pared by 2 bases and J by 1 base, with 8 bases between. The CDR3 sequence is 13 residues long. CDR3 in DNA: TGCAGTGCTAGAAGGGAGACGAACACTGAAGCTTTCTTT. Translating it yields CSARRETNTEAFF.

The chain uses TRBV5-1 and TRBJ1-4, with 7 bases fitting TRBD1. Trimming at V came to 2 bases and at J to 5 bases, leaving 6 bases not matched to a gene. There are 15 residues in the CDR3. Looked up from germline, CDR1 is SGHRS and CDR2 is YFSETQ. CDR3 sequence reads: CASSFRDSANEKLFF. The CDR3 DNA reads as TGCGCCAGCAGCTTCCGGGACAGCGCGAATGAAAAACTGTTTTTT.

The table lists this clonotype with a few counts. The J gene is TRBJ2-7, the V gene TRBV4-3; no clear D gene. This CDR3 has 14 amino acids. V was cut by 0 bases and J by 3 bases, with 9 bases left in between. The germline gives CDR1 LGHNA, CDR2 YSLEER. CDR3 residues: CASSQDGVYYEQYV. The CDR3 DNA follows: TGCGCCAGCAGCCAAGATGGTGTATACTACGAGCAGTACGTC.

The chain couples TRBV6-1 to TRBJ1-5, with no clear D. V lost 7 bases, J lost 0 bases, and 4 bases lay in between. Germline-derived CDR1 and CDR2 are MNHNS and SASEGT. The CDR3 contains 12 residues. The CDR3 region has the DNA TGTGCCAGCACAATTAGCAATCAGCCCCAGCATTTT. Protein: CASTISNQPQHF.

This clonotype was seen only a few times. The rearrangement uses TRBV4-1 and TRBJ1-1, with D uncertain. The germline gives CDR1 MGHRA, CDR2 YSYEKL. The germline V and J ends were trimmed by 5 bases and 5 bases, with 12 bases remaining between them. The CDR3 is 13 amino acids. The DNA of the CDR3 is TGCGCCAGCAGCTTCGCCAGGTGGACTGAAGCTTTCTTT. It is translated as CASSFARWTEAFF.

CDR3 protein: CASSPGGVYGTEAFF. In DNA, the CDR3 is TGCGCCAGCAGCCCGGGGGGGGTTTATGGCACTGAAGCTTTCTTT. The chain uses TRBV5-1 and TRBJ1-1; weak D call: TRBD1 (5 bases). Germline CDR1 and CDR2: SGHRS and YFSETQ. This CDR3 region has 15 residues. Trimming pared 4 bases from V and 4 bases from J, leaving 17 bases between.

In DNA form, the CDR3 reads TGCGCCAGCAGCCAAGATATTACTGGACAGGGGGCCCGTGGTACGCAGTATTTT. Its translation is CASSQDITGQGARGTQYF. The chain employs TRBV4-3 and TRBJ2-3, with 11 bases fitting TRBD1. The germline gives CDR1 LGHNA, CDR2 YSLEER. With V trimmed by 0 bases and J by 8 bases, 13 bases remained unmatched. This CDR3 region has 18 residues.